A selection of T cell receptor beta chains follows, all from one sample in a study of T-cell memory formation after mild COVID-19. TCRdb used MiXCR to reprocess the 5' RACE reads, holding one entry per CDR3 protein. The table shows about 470,000 distinct CDR3 sequences, with approximately 25% occurring only once. The sample was PBMCs or a T cell subset sorted from them (not recorded which). These receptors were collected from an adult woman who had mild COVID-19 (a few samples of this study predate the infection). Cell type and time point are not known. Both conserved end residues are part of each CDR3. The D gene is left open where the match is weak. The size of a clone is reported for some rows only, either as once, few or many, or as a class for expanded clones.

clone_size j_call v_call d_call cdr3_nt cdr3_aa
few TRBJ1-1 TRBV15 . TGTGCCACCAGCACCTACAGGGACTTCACTGAAGCTTTCTTT CATSTYRDFTEAFF
. TRBJ1-5 TRBV27 . TGTGCCAGCAGTTCTAGAGGTTTAGGCAATCAGCCCCAGCATTTT CASSSRGLGNQPQHF
few TRBJ2-1 TRBV2 TRBD1 TGTGCCAGCAGTCCGGGACAGGGTAATTATGAGCAGTTCTTC CASSPGQGNYEQFF
. TRBJ2-3 TRBV12-3/TRBV12-4 . TGTGCCGCGACCACCACAGATACGCAGTATTTT CAATTTDTQYF
few TRBJ2-3 TRBV24-1 . TGTGCCACCAGTGATTCCACCACAGATACGCAGTATTTT CATSDSTTDTQYF
few TRBJ2-5 TRBV9 . TGTGCCAGCAGCGTAGAAGCAGGTATTTCGGAGACCCAGTACTTC CASSVEAGISETQYF
. TRBJ2-1 TRBV29-1 TRBD2 TGCAGCGCCGGACTAGCGGGCCACCCTTCCTACAATGAGCAGTTCTTC CSAGLAGHPSYNEQFF
many TRBJ2-4 TRBV5-6 TRBD2 TGTGCCAGCAGCCCGCGGGGGAGGGGAGGCAAAAACATTCAGTACTTC CASSPRGRGGKNIQYF
few TRBJ2-3 TRBV12-3/TRBV12-4 . TGTGCCAGCAGTCCCTTCCTGGACGCAGATACGCAGTATTTT CASSPFLDADTQYF
. TRBJ2-7 TRBV7-2 . TGTGCCAGCAGCGTCTGGCGGGGTTACGAGCAGTACTTC CASSVWRGYEQYF